This passage covers 21 T cell receptor beta chains from one sample sequenced in a study of regulatory T cells in long-lasting Graves disease. The authors built TCR beta libraries using iRepertoire HTBI primers and Arm-PCR of CDR3 regions. TCRdb independently ran MiXCR on the multiplex PCR reads; one entry per CDR3 protein. This sample has approximately 490,000 distinct CDR3 sequences, with 15% to 20% found just once. The time point: newly diagnosed GD, antithyroid drugs for less than 3 months. PBMCs provided the RNA from which the TCR library was made. These same data were also listed under a study on T cells in Graves' hyperthyroidism and ophthalmopathy.

The sequencing here drew on peripheral blood mononuclear cells (PBMCs), taken at new diagnosis, from a patient treated with antithyroid drugs. All receptors come from a man between 35 and 55 years old with Graves disease.

This clonotype was picked up a small number of times. The chain combines TRBV12-3 or TRBV12-4 with TRBJ2-3, with D possibly matching TRBD1 (6 bases). V lost 5 bases and J 9 bases, leaving 18 bases between the germline ends. This CDR3 has 14 residues. In DNA, the CDR3 is TGTGCCAGCAGTCGGACAGACTACAGAAAGACGCAGTATTTT. This gives the protein CASSRTDYRKTQYF.

This clonotype occurred many times. CDR3 DNA sequence: TGTGCCAGCAGTTTACCCATGACAGGTGGGGGAGATGAGCAGTTCTTC. This codes for CASSLPMTGGGDEQFF. The chain couples TRBV28 to TRBJ2-1, with a possible D match to TRBD1 (6 bases). V was trimmed by 2 bases and J by 8 bases, leaving 19 bases between them. Germline lookup yields CDR1 MDHEN and CDR2 SYDVKM. The CDR3 has 16 residues.

This clonotype was seen only once. The genes are TRBV20-1 and TRBJ1-4; D remains ambiguous. CDR3 size: 15 residues. The germline V gene has CDR1 DFQATT and CDR2 SNEGSKA (reference sequence). The V end was cut by 2 bases, the J end by 6 bases, with 16 bases between. The CDR3 spells CSARPFRTDDEKLFF. The CDR3 nucleotides are TGCAGTGCTAGACCCTTTAGGACTGATGATGAAAAACTGTTTTTT.

The table lists this clonotype with a few counts. The chain recombines TRBV14 with TRBJ2-7, with D perhaps matching TRBD1 (5 bases). Trimming removed 0 bases at V and 5 bases at J, with 17 bases between. This CDR3 region has 16 residues. Germline CDR1 and CDR2: SGHDN and FVKESK. Here the CDR3 DNA reads TGTGCCAGCAGCCAAGAAGGGGCAGCGAAATCCAACGAGCAGTACTTC. Amino acid sequence: CASSQEGAAKSNEQYF.

This clonotype was counted at least ten times. V and J are TRBV20-1 and TRBJ2-3; D perhaps matches TRBD1 (5 bases). This CDR3 spans 12 amino acids. With 6 bases removed from V and 5 bases from J, the gap between germline ends came to 12 bases. Germline V gene data show CDR1 as DFQATT and CDR2 as SNEGSKA (reference sequence). This chain's CDR3 is CSASRVQDTQYF. CDR3 in DNA: TGCAGTGCCAGCAGGGTGCAAGATACGCAGTATTTT.

In this sample, this clonotype turned up many times. The CDR3 is CASSPTGPTEAFF. In DNA form, the CDR3 reads TGTGCCAGCAGCCCGACAGGTCCCACTGAAGCTTTCTTT. The chain links TRBV11-2 to TRBJ1-1; D may be TRBD1 (6 bases). Germline CDR1 and CDR2: SGHAT and FQNNGV. CDR3 length: 13 residues. V was trimmed by 5 bases and J by 4 bases, leaving 11 bases between them.

This clonotype was observed many times. The genes are TRBV15 and TRBJ2-2; D is perhaps TRBD1 (6 bases). V was trimmed by 4 bases and J by 4 bases, leaving 16 bases between them. Germline CDR1 reads LNHNV; CDR2 reads YYDKDF (reference sequence). This CDR3 comprises 16 residues. The CDR3 loop reads CATSTDLGGRTGELFF. The CDR3 region has the DNA TGTGCCACCAGCACCGACTTAGGGGGACGCACCGGGGAGCTGTTTTTT.

This clonotype was seen at least ten times. The J gene is TRBJ2-3, the V gene TRBV11-2; D gene uncertain. The CDR3 spans 12 residues. Germline assignment: CDR1 SGHAT and CDR2 FQNNGV. V lost 6 bases to trimming and J lost 6 bases, with 10 bases between them. The DNA for the CDR3 is TGTGCCAGCAGTCACGAACGGGATACGCAGTATTTT. Its translation: CASSHERDTQYF.

This clonotype was seen many times. This chain uses TRBV3-1 with TRBJ1-2, with D hard to call. Germline assignment: CDR1 LGHDT and CDR2 YNNKEL (reference sequence). CDR3 length: 13 residues. Trimming stripped 0 bases from V and 1 base from J, with 3 bases between. The CDR3 loop is CASSQEVNYGYTF. The CDR3 DNA sequence: TGTGCCAGCAGCCAAGAGGTTAACTATGGCTACACCTTC.

The rearrangement joins TRBV20-1 to TRBJ1-4, with a weak D call TRBD1 (5 bases). CDR1 is DFQATT and CDR2 is SNEGSKA in the germline V gene (reference sequence). The length of the CDR3 is 16 residues. V was trimmed by 3 bases and J by 0 bases, leaving 14 bases between them. DNA of the CDR3: TGCAGTGCTAGGTTAGGGGTCGGGACAACTAATGAAAAACTGTTTTTT. The encoded protein is CSARLGVGTTNEKLFF.

Of note for this clonotype: It differs at one base from a far larger clone, so likely a read error. The chain links TRBV28 to TRBJ2-5; D gene ambiguous. There are 16 residues in the CDR3. The V gene lost 5 bases and the J gene lost 11 bases, with 27 bases spanning the gap. CDR1 and CDR2 from the germline V gene are MDHEN and SYDVKM. The CDR3 DNA sequence: TGTGCCAGCAGTCCCCCGACTCCTAACTCCTACAATGAGCAGTACTTC. The encoded protein is CASSPPTPNSYNEQYF.

This clonotype was seen at least ten times. The chain has TRBV3-1 and TRBJ2-7; 7 positions match TRBD2. CDR1 and CDR2 (germline): LGHDT, YNNKEL (reference sequence). The junction had 13 bases not matched to a gene; V was cut back by 4 bases and J by 7 bases. This CDR3 is 15 amino acids long. CDR3 in DNA: TGTGCCAGCAGCCTTCATGCTAGCGGAACGGGGGAGCAGTACTTC. It translates to CASSLHASGTGEQYF.

This chain connects TRBV20-1 to TRBJ2-3, with 8 bases aligning to TRBD2. The CDR3 covers 15 residues. Germline CDR1 DFQATT, CDR2 SNEGSKA (reference sequence). V lost 6 bases, J lost 4 bases, and 12 bases stayed unmatched. The DNA for the CDR3 is TGCAGTGCCTCCCAACGAGCGGGAGCAGCAGATACGCAGTATTTT. This gives the protein CSASQRAGAADTQYF.

Points on this clonotype: A much larger clone differs from this one at a single base, so this may be a read error. This chain joins TRBV24-1 and TRBJ2-1; 13 bases agree with TRBD2. Germline V lookup: CDR1 KGHDR, CDR2 SFDVKD. The CDR3 loop spans 16 amino acids. The CDR3: CATSDGGLAGYNEQLF. CDR3 DNA: TGTGCCACCAGTGATGGGGGACTAGCGGGATACAATGAGCAGCTCTTC.

The chain has TRBV19 and TRBJ1-5; 7 nucleotides line up with TRBD1. The germline CDR1 and CDR2 sequences are LNHDA and SQIVND (reference sequence). This CDR3 is built from 13 residues. CDR3 sequence: CATQGRNNQPQHF. CDR3 DNA: TGTGCTACACAGGGGAGAAACAATCAGCCCCAGCATTTT.

This clonotype occurred many times. The chain is built from TRBV28 and TRBJ2-7, with 7 bases fitting TRBD2. J was trimmed by 3 bases and V by 5 bases; bases with no gene match: 7. Germline values: CDR1 MDHEN, CDR2 SYDVKM. The CDR3 extends over 14 amino acids. The CDR3 DNA follows: TGTGCCAGCAGTGAAAGCGGGAAGAACTACGAGCAGTACTTC. It encodes CASSESGKNYEQYF. The whole variable domain, filled in from reference TRBV28 and TRBJ2-7, reads DVKVTQSSRYLVKRTGEKVFLECVQDMDHENMFWYRQDPGLGLRLIYFSYDVKMKEKGDIPEGYSVSREKKERFSLILESASTNQTSMYLCASSESGKNYEQYFGPGTRLTVT.

This clonotype came up many times. The V and J genes are TRBV3-1 and TRBJ2-7, with D perhaps assigned TRBD1 or TRBD2 (5 bases each). CDR1 and CDR2 from the germline V gene are LGHDT and YNNKEL (reference sequence). The CDR3 has 17 residues. Trimming removed 4 bases at V and 2 bases at J, with 21 bases between. For the CDR3, the DNA is TGTGCCAGCAGCCCGAGGGGTGTGGGGACGGTTGCCTACGAGCAGTACTTC. Translation: CASSPRGVGTVAYEQYF.

This clonotype has ten or more counts. The V call is TRBV27, the J call TRBJ2-5, with 7 bases that match TRBD1. CDR1 and CDR2 from the germline V gene are MNHEY and SMNVEV (reference sequence). Germline trimming cut 4 bases from V and 5 bases from J; bases unmatched to any gene: 10. The CDR3 is 15 amino acids. This CDR3 reads CASSSLLDREETQYF. CDR3 sequence (DNA): TGTGCCAGCAGTTCCCTCCTTGACAGGGAGGAGACCCAGTACTTC.

This clonotype was recorded many times. Since the CDR3 does not end with the conserved phenylalanine or tryptophan, this likely comes from a read error. The DNA is omitted, as the CDR3 cannot be located on it reliably, and the CDR3 follows TCRdb's listing. The gene calls are TRBV7-9 and TRBJ2-3; the table's D call, TRBD2, has no DNA check behind it. The V gene's germline CDR1 is SEHNR and CDR2 FQNEAQ (reference sequence). Inclusive of both ends, the CDR3 amounts to 8 amino acids. The CDR3 sequence: CASSPALS.

The V call is TRBV5-5, the J call TRBJ2-5, with 9 bases matching TRBD1. V lost 3 bases to trimming and J lost 5 bases; unmatched junction nucleotides: 5. Germline lookup yields CDR1 SGHKS and CDR2 YYEKEE (reference sequence). This CDR3 region has 14 residues. The CDR3: CASSSRDRAETQYF. Here the CDR3 DNA reads TGTGCCAGCAGCTCCCGGGACAGGGCCGAGACCCAGTACTTC.

This clonotype was detected only a few times. The chain links TRBV6-1 to TRBJ2-7, with D possibly matching TRBD2 (6 bases). The CDR3 covers 17 residues. V lost 6 bases and J 2 bases, leaving 23 bases between the germline ends. The germline CDR1 and CDR2 sequences are MNHNS and SASEGT. In DNA, the CDR3 is TGTGCCAGCAGCAAGGCTTTAGGCGGGACGGATGCCTACGAGCAGTACTTC. Encoded protein: CASSKALGGTDAYEQYF.